Below, 9 T cell receptor beta chains from the same sample are listed, as sequenced in a study of OX40 agonist ivuxolimab in advanced cancers. Sequenced by immunoSEQ multiplex PCR; TCRdb stores in-frame clones only, minus some. The table records about 78,000 clones, approximately 80% of them present only once. This specimen was CD4+ or CD8+ T cells sorted from blood, taken in a trial of the OX40 agonist ivuxolimab. Source of these receptors: an adult with an advanced solid tumor such as melanoma, head and neck, liver or kidney cancer.

The V call is TRBV2, the J call TRBJ2-7; D is perhaps TRBD2 (7 bases). Trimming shortened V by 4 bases and J by 6 bases, and 16 bases separated the two germline ends. The CDR3 totals 14 residues. The germline CDR1 and CDR2 sequences are SNHLY and FYNNEI. The CDR3 is CASSAWGGPSEQYV. CDR3 nucleotide sequence: TGTGCCAGCAGTGCTTGGGGGGGGCCCTCCGAGCAGTACGTC.

V is TRBV30 and J is TRBJ2-1; maybe TRBD2 (5 bases). V lost 2 bases and J lost 6, with 11 bases in between. The CDR3 runs to 13 residues. Germline V gives CDR1 GTSNPN, CDR2 SVGIG (reference sequence). The DNA for the CDR3 is TGTGCCTGGAGTCAAGGACTTCGCAATGAGCAGTTCTTC. Amino acids: CAWSQGLRNEQFF.

The V and J genes are TRBV7-2 and TRBJ2-7, with a possible D match to TRBD2 (6 bases). Trimming cost V 5 bases and J 5 bases, with 22 bases left between them. This CDR3 is 16 amino acids long. Looked up from germline, CDR1 is SGHTA and CDR2 is FQGNSA. The CDR3 reads CASSHWTTPQYHEQYF. Written as DNA, the CDR3 is TGTGCCAGCAGCCACTGGACTACCCCTCAGTACCACGAGCAGTACTTC.

The chain recombines TRBV5-1 with TRBJ2-1; TRBD2 agrees at 10 bases. J gave up 10 bases and V 0 bases, and 7 bases lay outside the gene matches. CDR3 length: 15 amino acids. The V gene's germline CDR1 is SGHRS and CDR2 YFSETQ. As DNA, the CDR3 is TGCGCCAGCAGCTTGGCCATTAGCGGGGGGCCAGAGCAGTTCTTC. Translating gives CASSLAISGGPEQFF. The variable domain in full, completed from reference TRBV5-1 and TRBJ2-1, reads KAGVTQTPRYLIKTRGQQVTLSCSPISGHRSVSWYQQTPGQGLQFLFEYFSETQRNKGNFPGRFSGRQFSNSRSEMNVSTLELGDSALYLCASSLAISGGPEQFFGPGTRLTVL.

The gene calls are TRBV6-5 and TRBJ1-1; tentatively, D is TRBD1 (5 bases). This CDR3 is 14 amino acids long. V was cut by 3 bases and J by 3 bases, with 11 bases left in between. In germline, CDR1 is MNHEY, CDR2 SVGAGI. The CDR3 reads CASSYRGLDTEAFF. As DNA, the CDR3 is TGTGCCAGCAGTTATCGGGGGTTGGACACTGAAGCTTTCTTT.

The CDR3 region is CASSTHRTDTQYF. Written as DNA, the CDR3 is TGTGCCAGCAGCACCCACCGCACAGATACGCAGTATTTT. V and J are TRBV11-3 and TRBJ2-3; D is unresolved. Between the trimmed V and J ends, which lost 5 bases and 1 base, there was a span of 7 bases. The CDR3 has 13 residues. Germline V CDR1 and CDR2: SGHNT, YENEEA.

This clone was counted once. V gene TRBV30 combines with J gene TRBJ2-7, with D unclear. Deletions cut 4 bases from V and 1 base from J, with 8 bases between. CDR3 length: 12 amino acids. CDR1 and CDR2 (germline): GTSNPN, SVGIG (reference sequence). CDR3 region: CAWNKGSYEQYF. In nucleotides, the CDR3 is TGTGCCTGGAACAAGGGATCCTACGAGCAGTACTTC.

This clone was picked up a small number of times. V is TRBV2 and J is TRBJ1-1; D remains unclear. The V end was cut by 6 bases, the J end by 7 bases, with 6 bases between. The CDR3 sequence is 10 residues long. Germline values: CDR1 SNHLY, CDR2 FYNNEI. In DNA, the CDR3 is TGTGCCAGCAGCATCAGTGAAGCTTTCTTT. As protein: CASSISEAFF.

This clone has just a few counts. Other nucleotide sequences in the sample specify the same CDR3. The chain combines TRBV27 with TRBJ1-1; D gene ambiguous. CDR3 size: 15 residues. V was clipped by 2 bases and J by 0 bases, with 10 bases between them. Germline V gene lookup returns CDR1 MNHEY and CDR2 SMNVEV (reference sequence). The DNA of the CDR3 is TGTGCCAGCAGTTTAAAACGGGGTATGAACACTGAAGCTTTCTTT. This encodes CASSLKRGMNTEAFF.